This T cell receptor (beta chain) was recorded in a study of Ad26.COV2.S vaccination and SARS-CoV-2 variants. Study details: Donor was one of the participants in the Ad26.COV2.S arm of the COV1001 trial.

Noted treatment: about 20 received Ad26.COV2.S at low or high dose, single or two shots; about 5 received placebo; per-sample allocation not given. Each sample was drawn 63 days after the first injection (of vaccine or placebo). The sample came from a Boston adult aged 18-55 years. The vaccine delivered Wuhan-strain SARS-CoV-2 spike through an Ad26 vector. General observations from the study: It was reported that spike-specific CD8+ and CD4+ T cell responses were substantially broad after vaccination.

V shed 6 bases and J 4 bases; nucleotides not matched to a gene: 6. The CDR3 has 15 amino acids. Germline loops: CDR1 MDHEN, CDR2 SYDVKM. Sequenced by immunoSEQ multiplex PCR; TCRdb stores in-frame clones only, minus some. The repertoire holds around 350,000 clones, around 84% seen once, with approximately 3.5% in the top ten. As for this clone: Its antigen remains unknown.

The material was peripheral blood, obtained in a trial of Ad26.COV2.S vaccine versus placebo. V and J are TRBV28 and TRBJ2-1, with 10 bases aligning to TRBD2. This TCR derives from a person between 18 and 60 years old who received the Ad26.COV2.S COVID-19 vaccine or a placebo. CDR3 protein: CASRGGTSVYNEQFF. The CDR3 DNA is TGTGCCAGCAGGGGCGGGACTAGCGTATACAATGAGCAGTTCTTC.